These 7 T cell receptor beta chains were sequenced from one sample in a study of cytomegalovirus exposure and HLA in healthy donors. Assay: immunoSEQ multiplex PCR; the TCRdb copy retains only in-frame clones and omits some. The sample has 150,000 or so clones, about 86% seen once. Sequencing input: PBMCs. The source of these receptors is a human donor in good health.

V and J are TRBV7-3 and TRBJ2-1; TRBD2 aligns across 16 bases. The CDR3 is 16 residues long. After removal of 3 bases from V and 9 bases from J, the junction contained 5 bases not matched to a gene. Germline V CDR1 and CDR2: SGHTA, FQGTGA. Written as DNA, the CDR3 is TGTGCCAGCAGCTTGGGACTAGCGGGGGGGCAATTTGAGCAGTTCTTC. It codes for CASSLGLAGGQFEQFF.

This chain connects TRBV9 to TRBJ2-1; D might be TRBD2 (6 bases). Germline lookup yields CDR1 SGDLS and CDR2 YYNGEE. CDR3 size: 14 residues. Trimming took 4 bases from V and 7 from J, leaving 15 bases between them. The CDR3 sequence: CASSPRSAGNEQFF. The CDR3 bases are TGTGCCAGCAGCCCCCGTAGCGCGGGGAATGAGCAGTTCTTC.

This chain connects TRBV6-5 to TRBJ1-1; TRBD1 agrees at 9 bases. With V trimmed by 2 bases and J by 6 bases, 10 bases remained unmatched. The CDR3 covers 16 residues. Germline lookup yields CDR1 MNHEY and CDR2 SVGAGI. The CDR3 nucleotides read TGTGCCAGCAGTTACGGCCGGGACAGGGCTACCCCTGAAGCTTTCTTT. This encodes CASSYGRDRATPEAFF.

This clone came up a few times. J is TRBJ2-6 and V is TRBV4-1, with 7 bases matching TRBD1. The CDR3 sequence is 20 residues long. Per the germline V gene, CDR1 is MGHRA and CDR2 is YSYEKL. Trimming at V came to 0 bases and at J to 2 bases, leaving 13 bases not matched to a gene. Here the CDR3 DNA reads TGCGCCAGCAGCCAAGACCCGGGACAGAGAGTTAGCCCTGGGGCCAACGTCCTGACTTTC. Translating gives CASSQDPGQRVSPGANVLTF.

The chain uses TRBV7-9 and TRBJ2-3, with a possible D match to TRBD2 (6 bases). The CDR3 has 16 amino acids. The germline V and J ends were trimmed by 1 base and 2 bases, with 13 bases remaining between them. Germline assignment: CDR1 SEHNR and CDR2 FQNEAQ (reference sequence). DNA of the CDR3: TGTGCCAGCAGCTTAGGGATAGCGGATTTCACAGATACGCAGTATTTT. Encoded protein: CASSLGIADFTDTQYF.

The chain links TRBV29-1 to TRBJ1-2; weak D call: TRBD1 (6 bases). The CDR3 runs to 13 residues. Germline CDR1 reads SQVTM; CDR2 reads ANQGSEA. The V end lost 4 bases, the J end lost 1 base, and 10 bases lay between the germline ends. CDR3 sequence reads: CSVAGDINYGYTF. The DNA for the CDR3 is TGCAGCGTTGCTGGGGACATTAACTATGGCTACACCTTC.

The count of this clone is one. The chain recombines TRBV11-2 with TRBJ1-2; D ambiguous. The CDR3 extends over 13 amino acids. V was cut by 3 bases and J by 4 bases, with 9 bases left in between. Germline CDR1 SGHAT, CDR2 FQNNGV. This chain's CDR3 is CASSFSFSYGYTF. The CDR3 region has the DNA TGTGCCAGCAGCTTCTCCTTTAGCTATGGCTACACCTTC.